This TCR beta chain appears in the sequencing data of a study of PD-1 blockade in classical Hodgkin lymphoma. Whole-study findings and limits: Complete responders started with a diversity level that resembled newly diagnosed patients at baseline. Repertoire differences have undefined causes, possibly disease activity or prior therapy. Newly diagnosed patients were reported to exhibit reduced baseline TCR diversity relative to healthy donors.

Looked up from germline, CDR1 is SGHRS and CDR2 is YFSETQ. This CDR3 region has 17 residues. Trimming at V came to 3 bases and at J to 2 bases, leaving 10 bases not matched to a gene. Following autologous stem cell transplantation, relapse occurred in every patient, and exposure to brentuximab vedotin varied. Best responses included complete response and partial response; otherwise, the best response was progressive disease. Regarding this clone: Its antigen is currently unknown.

Measured with immunoSEQ multiplex PCR; TCRdb has only the in-frame clones, and not every one. The sample lists 20,000 or so clones; roughly 80% were seen once. The material sequenced was peripheral blood mononuclear cells (PBMCs), taken at baseline. This TCR derives from a human donor with classical Hodgkin lymphoma. The gene calls are TRBV5-1 and TRBJ1-2; TRBD1 matches at 10 bases. CDR3: CASSSGTGVTGNYGYTF. CDR3 in DNA: TGCGCCAGCAGCTCCGGGACAGGGGTAACTGGGAACTATGGCTACACCTTC.